A selection of T cell receptor beta chains follows, all from one sample in a study of spatial heterogeneity in lung cancer. MiXCR, run by TCRdb on the 5' RACE reads, gives a single entry per CDR3 protein. Found here are some 17,000 distinct CDR3 sequences, 20% to 25% of them singletons; the top ten hold under 20%. This material consisted of PBMCs, taken at surgery. Source of these receptors: a female donor with early-stage non-small cell lung cancer. Each CDR3 is given with its conserved first and last residue. D genes are given only for firm matches. Clone size is shown for a subset of rows, as once, few, many or a class of expanded clone.

large,NA,TRBV5-4,TRBJ2-5,TGTGCCAGCAGCTTGGTGGTAGCCGGCCAAGAGACCCAGTACTTC,CASSLVVAGQETQYF
many,TRBD2,TRBV11-2,TRBJ2-3,TGTGCCAGCAGCTTAGATATAGCGGGAGGGCAAAATACGCAGTATTTT,CASSLDIAGGQNTQYF
medium-sized,NA,TRBV12-3/TRBV12-4,TRBJ2-7,TGTGCCAGCAGTTTAGGGACGTTCTACGAGCAGTACTTC,CASSLGTFYEQYF
NA,TRBD1,TRBV20-1,TRBJ1-6,TGCAGTGCTACCACAGGGGAATCACCCCTCCACTTT,CSATTGESPLHF
NA,NA,TRBV7-9,TRBJ2-3,TGTGCCAGCAACAAACTAGCCGTCACAGATACGCAGTATTTT,CASNKLAVTDTQYF
NA,NA,TRBV2,TRBJ2-1,TGTGCCACCTCGAAGAGCCCTTCCTACAATGAGCAGTTCTTC,CATSKSPSYNEQFF
NA,TRBD2,TRBV12-3/TRBV12-4,TRBJ2-5,TGTGCCAGCAGTACCACCCAGACGGGGGGGACCCAGTACTTC,CASSTTQTGGTQYF
many,TRBD1,TRBV4-1,TRBJ1-5,TGCGCCAGCAGCCAACCGGGGACAGGGTCCTCTGATCAGCCCCAGCATTTT,CASSQPGTGSSDQPQHF
NA,NA,TRBV29-1,TRBJ1-1,TGCAGCGTTGATCATGAAGCTTTCTTT,CSVDHEAFF
medium-sized,TRBD2,TRBV7-3,TRBJ2-1,TGTGCCAGCAGCTTAATATCCTTAGCGGGAGGGCAAATCAATGAGCAGTTCTTC,CASSLISLAGGQINEQFF
many,TRBD2,TRBV7-2,TRBJ2-5,TGTGCCAGCAGCTTAGAGGCTAGCGGGAGAGTTCGTGAGACCCAGTACTTC,CASSLEASGRVRETQYF
many,NA,TRBV18,TRBJ2-3,TGTGCCAGCTCACCCGTCGGCACAGATACGCAGTATTTT,CASSPVGTDTQYF
few,NA,TRBV15,TRBJ2-5,TGTGCCACCAGCGAAGGGGGAGAGACCCAGTACTTC,CATSEGGETQYF
many,TRBD2,TRBV5-1,TRBJ2-7,TGCGCCAGCAGCTCGGGGACTAGCGGGATGGCCTACGAGCAGTACTTC,CASSSGTSGMAYEQYF
NA,TRBD1,TRBV5-4,TRBJ2-5,TGTGCCAGCAGCTCGGCCTACAGGGGGCGGAGGGAGAAAGAGACCCAGTACTTC,CASSSAYRGRREKETQYF
NA,TRBD1,TRBV29-1,TRBJ1-2,TGCAGCGCCGAAAGGACAGGGGGCTATGGCTACACCTTC,CSAERTGGYGYTF
NA,NA,TRBV20-1,TRBJ1-1,TGCAGTGCTAACCAGCCGACAGGGAACACTGAAGCTTTCTTT,CSANQPTGNTEAFF
many,NA,TRBV7-2,TRBJ2-3,TGTGCCAGCAGCGGGACTAGCACAGATACGCAGTATTTT,CASSGTSTDTQYF
many,NA,TRBV20-1,TRBJ2-5,TGCAGTGCTAGAGTATCGGGGCTACAAGAGACCCAGTACTTC,CSARVSGLQETQYF
few,NA,TRBV30,TRBJ1-2,TGTGCCTGGAGTGTGACCCCGTTCTCGGGCTATGGCTACACCTTC,CAWSVTPFSGYGYTF
medium-sized,NA,TRBV28,TRBJ1-2,TGTGCCAGCAGTTTTGTCTATGGCTACACCTTC,CASSFVYGYTF
many,NA,TRBV7-9,TRBJ1-5,TGTGCCAGCAGCTTGGCGACAGGACGCTATAGCAATCAGCCCCAGCATTTT,CASSLATGRYSNQPQHF
many,TRBD1,TRBV7-9,TRBJ1-4,TGTGCCAGCAGCCAAGGGGGCGCCTGGGAAAAACTGTTTTTT,CASSQGGAWEKLFF
many,NA,TRBV12-5,TRBJ2-2,TGTGCTAGTGGTTTCGGGGGTCTCGCGAACACCGGGGAGCTGTTTTTT,CASGFGGLANTGELFF
once,NA,TRBV18,TRBJ2-3,TGTGCCAGCTCACCACCCGCGGCTCCAGATACGCAGTATTTT,CASSPPAAPDTQYF
many,NA,TRBV5-5,TRBJ1-1,TGTGCCAGCAGCGGGCCTGGGGGCGCCACTGAAGCTTTCTTT,CASSGPGGATEAFF
medium-sized,TRBD1,TRBV7-2,TRBJ2-5,TGTGCCAGCAGCCTAACAGGGGGCGAAGAGACCCAGTACTTC,CASSLTGGEETQYF
medium-sized,TRBD1,TRBV24-1,TRBJ2-1,TGTGCCACCAGTGATTTGGACAGGGCCGGTCTGAATGAGCAGTTCTTC,CATSDLDRAGLNEQFF
many,NA,TRBV29-1,TRBJ2-7,TGCAGCGTTGAAGTGGCGGGCCTCTACGAGCAGTACTTC,CSVEVAGLYEQYF
few,NA,TRBV5-1,TRBJ2-7,TGCGCCAGCAGCTTATTGGGGGGCACCTACGAGCAGTACTTC,CASSLLGGTYEQYF
NA,TRBD2,TRBV7-9,TRBJ2-1,TGTGCCAGCAGCCCCCCGGGACTAGTAGGACAGAGCTCCTACAATGAGCAGTTCTTC,CASSPPGLVGQSSYNEQFF
NA,TRBD2,TRBV27,TRBJ2-1,TGTGCCAGCAGACTAGCGCGATACAATGAGCAGTTCTTC,CASRLARYNEQFF
many,NA,TRBV28,TRBJ1-5,TGTGCCAGCAGTTTATACAGGCAGCCCCAGCATTTT,CASSLYRQPQHF
medium-sized,TRBD2,TRBV20-1,TRBJ2-7,TGCAGGGGAAACGGGAGGGCCGTCGAGCAGTACTTC,CRGNGRAVEQYF
many,NA,TRBV19,TRBJ2-3,TGTGCCAGTAGGGCGTTGGGGGGAGAAGATACGCAGTATTTT,CASRALGGEDTQYF
NA,NA,TRBV27,TRBJ2-3,TGTGCCAGCAGTTTAACAGCGTTTTTCCCAGATACGCAGTATTTT,CASSLTAFFPDTQYF
many,NA,TRBV2,TRBJ1-1,TGTGCCAGCAGTGAAGCCGGGGTCGGGGCTTTCTTT,CASSEAGVGAFF
many,NA,TRBV29-1,TRBJ2-1,TGCAGCCTTGCTTCGCTAGGGGGGAATGAGCAGTTCTTC,CSLASLGGNEQFF
many,NA,TRBV10-2,TRBJ2-2,TGCGCCAGCAGTGTGTCCGGAGGGGGACTGGGCGGGGAGCTGTTTTTT,CASSVSGGGLGGELFF
many,NA,TRBV30,TRBJ1-1,TGTGCCTGGACAGAGGGCAGGTACACTGAAGCTTTCTTT,CAWTEGRYTEAFF
many,NA,TRBV28,TRBJ1-3,TGTGCCAGCAGTACAATACTTAACACCATATATTTT,CASSTILNTIYF
many,NA,TRBV7-9,TRBJ1-1,TGTGCCAGCAGCTTAGGGGGCAGGGGTTACACTGAAGCTTTCTTT,CASSLGGRGYTEAFF
medium-sized,TRBD1,TRBV6-1,TRBJ1-2,TGTGCCAGCAGTTCACCGGGACAGGGGCCCTATGGCTACACCTTC,CASSSPGQGPYGYTF
NA,TRBD2,TRBV3-1,TRBJ2-2,TGTGCCACCGGAATGACTAGCGGGGGAGCGAACACCGGGGAGCTGTTTTTT,CATGMTSGGANTGELFF